This paragraph covers one T cell receptor beta chain sequence. The data belong to a study of blood T cell repertoires in COVID-19. Study at large: Researchers got acute and convalescent COVID-19 samples from the United States, Italy and Spain. The cDNA or gDNA used as material had been derived from T cells, B-cell-depleted T cells, or PBMCs.

The V and J ends lost 4 bases and 0 bases, in that order; junction bases with no gene match: 4. This CDR3 has 15 amino acids. Germline assignment: CDR1 SGHDT and CDR2 YYEEEE. In the original processing: Nucleated cell counts were estimated from reference gene primer amplification. Profiled with immunoSEQ multiplex PCR; TCRdb holds only in-frame clones, not every one. That table supplies the V and J calls and clone size; D and trimming were determined from the DNA. Here the sample spans around 270,000 clones, approximately 84% being singletons. Sequenced: peripheral blood. This sequence originates from a person aged 70 to 85 with COVID-19, enrolled during active disease. This chain joins TRBV5-6 and TRBJ1-1; 9 bases are a match to TRBD1. CDR3 amino acids: CASSAGQGMNTEAFF. In DNA form, the CDR3 reads TGTGCCAGCAGCGCGGGACAGGGAATGAACACTGAAGCTTTCTTT.